The rows below give T cell receptor beta chains drawn from one sample of a study of graft-versus-host responses after intestinal transplantation. Sequencing used immunoSEQ multiplex PCR; TCRdb keeps in-frame clones, though not all of them. This table has under 9,000 clones, less than 85% appearing once. Specimen: ileum tissue, collected about 67 weeks after intestinal transplant. The receptor source for this set is a human patient who received an intestinal transplant, so some T cells may come from the graft donor. CDR3s leave out the opening cysteine and the closing phenylalanine or tryptophan. Each record gives: J gene, clone size, V gene, CDR3 protein. Expanded clones get a size class; other rows say once, few or many, or leave the size out.

TRBJ2-2,.,TRBV6-6,GTQGSPPGELF
TRBJ2-7,.,TRBV6-5,ASSYSPDRGREQY
TRBJ2-1,.,TRBV6-1,ASSGTSLNEQF
TRBJ2-7,.,TRBV6-5,ASGLYEQY
TRBJ1-1,.,TRBV5-4,ASSLAGFGGYTEAF
TRBJ1-3,.,TRBV14,ASSQGGHKGNTIY
TRBJ2-5,few,TRBV29-1,SAGQVQETQY
TRBJ2-1,.,TRBV10-2,ASSATGAYNEQF
TRBJ2-7,.,TRBV28,ASSLWTSGSYEQY
TRBJ1-2,few,TRBV10-2,ASSDRTYGYT
TRBJ2-2,.,TRBV5-4,ASSLEVTGELF
TRBJ2-2,.,TRBV7-9,ASSLGFGERDTGELF
TRBJ1-3,.,TRBV30,AWSVQGNTIY
TRBJ2-2,.,TRBV5-1,ASTIRTRLNTGELF
TRBJ2-6,few,TRBV6-4,ASSDSTSGSGANVLT
TRBJ2-6,.,TRBV2,ASKDREGGANVLT
TRBJ1-1,.,TRBV6-1,ASGRRGTEAF
TRBJ2-2,.,TRBV28,ASLPPPGIGRTGELF